Below, 13 T cell receptor beta chains from the same sample are listed, as sequenced in a study of early T cells in non-severe SARS-CoV-2 infection. MiXCR was run by TCRdb on the 5' RACE reads, yielding one entry per CDR3 protein. The table lists tens of thousands of distinct CDR3 sequences, less than 15% of them singletons. Sequenced: whole blood. These receptors were obtained from an adult who was a healthcare worker with PCR-confirmed SARS-CoV-2 infection or an uninfected control (not recorded which).

In the case of this clonotype: A junction boundary mismatches the germline segment, possibly from a read error. The rearrangement uses TRBV2 and TRBJ1-2, with a possible D match to TRBD1 (6 bases). CDR1 SNHLY and CDR2 FYNNEI come from the germline V gene. This CDR3 comprises 13 residues. The CDR3 bases are TGTGCCAGCAGCGAAGGACAGACCTATGGCTACACCTTC. Protein sequence: CASSEGQTYGYTF.

The rearrangement joins TRBV29-1 to TRBJ2-7; 8 bases are shared with TRBD1. Per germline, CDR1 SQVTM and CDR2 ANQGSEA. The CDR3 length is 13 residues. The V segment lost 1 base and the J segment 5 bases; nucleotides outside the gene matches: 4. The CDR3 DNA reads TGCAGCGTTGAAGGGACAGGGAAGCACGAGCAGTACTTC. Its protein product is CSVEGTGKHEQYF.

This clonotype was observed a handful of times. The chain combines TRBV7-3 with TRBJ2-2, with D perhaps assigned TRBD1 or TRBD2 (6 bases each). The germline V gene encodes CDR1 SGHTA and CDR2 FQGTGA. This CDR3 has 15 amino acids. Trimming shortened V by 6 bases and J by 0 bases, and 11 bases separated the two germline ends. CDR3 region: CASRPGASNTGELFF. The DNA of the CDR3 is TGTGCCAGCAGACCGGGGGCCTCGAACACCGGGGAGCTGTTTTTT.

This clonotype appeared a few times. The chain is built from TRBV28 and TRBJ1-1; no firm D call. Germline V CDR1 and CDR2: MDHEN, SYDVKM. The germline V and J ends were trimmed by 9 bases and 1 base, with 6 bases remaining between them. The CDR3 spans 11 residues. The CDR3 spells CASLANTEAFF. CDR3 in DNA: TGTGCCAGTTTGGCGAACACTGAAGCTTTCTTT.

The sample holds many counts of this clonotype. The chain's CDR3 is CASSIPSFEQFF. The CDR3 bases are TGTGCCAGTAGTATTCCTAGCTTTGAGCAGTTCTTC. This chain links TRBV19 with TRBJ2-1; tentative D call: TRBD2 (5 bases). CDR3 length equals 12 residues. Germline V gene sequence: CDR1 LNHDA, CDR2 SQIVND (reference sequence). V was trimmed by 3 bases and J by 9 bases, leaving 9 bases between them.

This clonotype has more than one count but fewer than ten. The chain recombines TRBV28 with TRBJ1-5, with TRBD1 matching 7 bases. V dropped 7 bases and J dropped 8; count of bases not matched to a gene: 8. The CDR3 loop spans 13 amino acids. The germline V gene encodes CDR1 MDHEN and CDR2 SYDVKM. The CDR3 loop is CASTTTGIEPQHF. The CDR3 DNA reads TGTGCCAGCACCACGACAGGGATTGAGCCCCAGCATTTT.

This chain connects TRBV18 to TRBJ1-1; D perhaps matches TRBD1 (5 bases). The CDR3 runs 13 residues. The ends were cut back, 0 bases at V and 11 bases at J, with 13 bases in the middle. The germline V gene has CDR1 KGHSH and CDR2 LQKENI. The CDR3: CASSPPTAILAFF. The CDR3 DNA sequence: TGTGCCAGCTCACCACCGACAGCCATCCTGGCTTTCTTT.

This clonotype turned up a few times. The chain is built from TRBV28 and TRBJ2-2; D unresolved. This CDR3 is built from 12 residues. Germline V CDR1 and CDR2: MDHEN, SYDVKM. CDR3 nucleotide sequence: TGTGCGGAACAGACCTACACCGGGGAGCTGTTTTTT. Translation: CAEQTYTGELFF.

This clonotype has a count of ten or more. The junction departs from the called germline gene at one end, perhaps through a read error. The rearrangement uses TRBV5-1 and TRBJ1-6; the D gene is possibly TRBD1 (5 bases). The CDR3 totals 18 residues. Germline CDR1 is SGHRS and CDR2 is YFSETQ. The CDR3 DNA is TGCGCCAGCAGCTACTCCGGACACCACGAGGAGTATAGTTCACCCCTCCACTTT. It encodes CASSYSGHHEEYSSPLHF.

This clonotype was observed a handful of times. The chain has TRBV20-1 and TRBJ1-2, with 7 bases identical to TRBD1. The CDR3 consists of 11 residues. With 6 bases clipped from V and 5 bases from J, the junction kept 3 bases outside the gene matches. Looked up from germline, CDR1 is DFQATT and CDR2 is SNEGSKA (reference sequence). CDR3 DNA: TGCAGTGCCGACAGGGAATATGGCTACACCTTC. It encodes CSADREYGYTF.

This chain links TRBV5-1 with TRBJ2-7; 7 bases are shared with TRBD2. Germline CDR1 SGHRS, CDR2 YFSETQ. V trimming: 2 bases; J trimming: 4 bases; junction bases outside the gene matches: 9. The CDR3 contains 15 residues. In nucleotides, the CDR3 is TGCGCCAGCAGCTTTGGTCCAACGGGGGGATACGAGCAGTACTTC. Encoded protein: CASSFGPTGGYEQYF.

The rearrangement joins TRBV28 to TRBJ1-6; TRBD1 matches at 7 bases. Per germline, CDR1 MDHEN and CDR2 SYDVKM. The CDR3 covers 14 residues. V shed 7 bases, J shed 10 bases, and the junction held 10 bases outside the gene matches. CDR3 bases: TGTGCCAGCATACCCGACAGGGTTCGATCACCCCTCCACTTT. This translates into CASIPDRVRSPLHF.

Ten or more counts support this clonotype. J is TRBJ1-1 and V is TRBV6-6; no clear D gene. The CDR3 runs 13 residues. Germline loops: CDR1 MNHNY, CDR2 SVGAGI (reference sequence). V was trimmed by 2 bases and J by 0 bases, leaving 4 bases between them. CDR3 nucleotide sequence: TGTGCCAGCAGTTACCTTGTGAACACTGAAGCTTTCTTT. This codes for CASSYLVNTEAFF.